The 5 T cell receptor beta chains in this list originate from one sample, sequenced in a study of blood T cells in healthy people across ages. Primed by a sample-barcoded 5' primer and a J-beta primer mix, a second PCR proceeded for 7 to 11 cycles. Each CDR3 protein is one row after TCRdb ran MiXCR on the 5' RACE reads. The table has 1.5 million to 2 million distinct CDR3 sequences, about 31% seen once. The sequencing input was blood. These receptors were obtained from a woman in her 30s in good health.

The chain joins TRBV20-1 to TRBJ2-7; perhaps TRBD2 as D (5 bases). V gave up 6 bases and J gave up 0 bases, with 12 bases separating them. Germline CDR1 reads DFQATT; CDR2 reads SNEGSKA (reference sequence). CDR3 size: 13 residues. CDR3 region: CSAPGWSSYEQYF. CDR3 in DNA: TGCAGTGCCCCGGGGTGGAGCTCCTACGAGCAGTACTTC.

Only a few counts were recorded for this clonotype. The V gene is TRBV25-1, the J gene TRBJ1-5; D is perhaps TRBD1 (5 bases). V dropped 7 bases and J dropped 2 bases, with 18 bases sitting between them. Germline loops: CDR1 MGHDK, CDR2 SYGVNS. The CDR3 runs to 16 residues. The CDR3 DNA reads as TGTGCCAGCATCCAACCCCAGGGAGGTGGCAATCAGCCCCAGCATTTT. It translates to CASIQPQGGGNQPQHF.

The V gene is TRBV20-1, the J gene TRBJ2-7; D remains unclear. The CDR3 covers 13 residues. Germline CDR1 reads DFQATT; CDR2 reads SNEGSKA (reference sequence). V lost 3 bases, J lost 9 bases, and 18 bases lay in between. The CDR3 is CSARDHLRQGQYF. The CDR3 coding sequence is TGCAGTGCTAGGGACCATCTACGACAAGGGCAGTACTTC.

This chain links TRBV6-1 with TRBJ1-2, with D maybe TRBD1 (5 bases). The length of the CDR3 is 18 residues. Germline assignment: CDR1 MNHNS and CDR2 SASEGT. The V gene lost 1 base and the J gene lost 4 bases, with 22 bases spanning the gap. CDR3 protein: CASSEGSWGELRFYGYTF. CDR3 coding DNA: TGTGCCAGCAGTGAAGGCTCGTGGGGGGAGCTGCGCTTCTATGGCTACACCTTC.

A few counts support this clonotype. This chain uses TRBV1 with TRBJ2-5. TRBV1 is a known pseudogene. This CDR3 is built from 13 residues. Here the CDR3 reads CTSSQDPQETQYF. The DNA of the CDR3 is TGCACCAGCAGCCAAGACCCCCAAGAGACCCAGTACTTC.